These T cell receptor beta chains were read from a single sample in a study of T cells in Graves' hyperthyroidism and ophthalmopathy. A single record per CDR3 protein comes from TCRdb applying MiXCR to the multiplex PCR reads. Among some 600,000 distinct CDR3 sequences, approximately 15% were seen once, and the ten largest hold almost 6%. Sequenced input: blood. The source of these receptors is a woman aged 25 to 45 with Graves' hyperthyroidism that later progressed to Graves' ophthalmopathy. Both conserved end residues are part of each CDR3. Fields, in order: clone size, D gene, J gene, V gene, CDR3 DNA, CDR3 protein. D genes are given only for firm matches. Rows give clone size only sometimes, using once, few, many, or a class for an expanded clone.

many,TRBD1,TRBJ1-2,TRBV12-5,TGTGCTAGTGGTCAAGGACAGGGGAGCTATGGCTACACCTTC,CASGQGQGSYGYTF
few,NA,TRBJ2-7,TRBV7-9,TGTGCCAGCAGTATCGGGTGGGAAGGCTCCTACGAGCAGTACTTC,CASSIGWEGSYEQYF
NA,NA,TRBJ2-3,TRBV7-3,TGTGCCAGCAGCTTAATGGGGGAGAGGACAGATACGCAGTATTTT,CASSLMGERTDTQYF
NA,NA,TRBJ1-1,TRBV19,TGTGCCAGCAGACGGACGGGGAACACTGAAGATTTCTTT,CASRRTGNTEDFF
many,TRBD1,TRBJ1-6,TRBV28,TGTGCCAGCAGTCCCCCGACAGGGGGCGGCCCCCTCCACTTT,CASSPPTGGGPLHF
many,NA,TRBJ2-2,TRBV9,TGTGCCAGCAGCAGCTGGACGGGCACCGGGGAGCTGTTTTTT,CASSSWTGTGELFF
many,NA,TRBJ1-1,TRBV7-9,TGTGCCAGCAGCCCAGAACAGGGAAGGAACACTGAAGCTTTCTTT,CASSPEQGRNTEAFF
many,TRBD2,TRBJ2-1,TRBV20-1,TGCAGTGCTAGAGATCCTTGGACTAGCGGAAAGTACAATGAGCAGTTCTTC,CSARDPWTSGKYNEQFF
NA,TRBD1,TRBJ2-7,TRBV5-1,TGCGCCAGCAGCAGGGACAGGGCCGAGCAGTACTTC,CASSRDRAEQYF
NA,NA,TRBJ2-7,TRBV9,TGTGCCAGCAGCGTAGGGGTGCGGCTTGCCTACGAGCAGTACTTC,CASSVGVRLAYEQYF
few,TRBD1,TRBJ1-6,TRBV5-1,TGCGCCAGCAGCTCCTCCGGGACAGCCAAGAATTCACCCCTCCACTTT,CASSSSGTAKNSPLHF
NA,NA,TRBJ2-5,TRBV11-2,TGTGCCAGCAGCTTAGATCTTGTTGGGAGTGACGGGGAGACCCAGTACTTC,CASSLDLVGSDGETQYF
many,NA,TRBJ2-7,TRBV4-1,TGCGCCAGCAGCCCGGGACTGCCTTTAGGGGAGCAGTACTTC,CASSPGLPLGEQYF
many,TRBD1,TRBJ1-1,TRBV20-1,TGCAGTGCTGTACCGGGACAGGGCCGTTTCGAAGCTTTCTTT,CSAVPGQGRFEAFF
many,NA,TRBJ2-3,TRBV20-1,TGCAGTGCTAGGATAGCAGTTAGCACAGATACGCAGTATTTT,CSARIAVSTDTQYF
NA,TRBD1,TRBJ1-2,TRBV6-2/TRBV6-3,TGTGCCAGCAGTTACTCCCTGACAGGGGACTATGGCTACACCTTC,CASSYSLTGDYGYTF
many,TRBD1,TRBJ1-1,TRBV6-1,TGTGCCAGCAACCCACAGGGGGTAGAAGCTTTCTTT,CASNPQGVEAFF
NA,TRBD2,TRBJ2-2,TRBV12-3/TRBV12-4,TGTGCCAGCAGTTTTTCGTTTTCACTAGCGGGTCCCGCCGGGGAGCTGTTTTTT,CASSFSFSLAGPAGELFF
few,NA,TRBJ2-3,TRBV11-3,TGTGCCAGCAGCTTAGGGCAGGGTATGGTTTCCACAGATACGCAGTATTTT,CASSLGQGMVSTDTQYF
many,NA,TRBJ1-6,TRBV11-3,TGTGCCAGCAGCTTACCGGGCGAGAGGGGCTATAATTCACCCCTCCACTTT,CASSLPGERGYNSPLHF
many,NA,TRBJ2-2,TRBV9,TGTGCCAGCAGCGTATACGGTGCGACCGGGGAGCTGTTTTTT,CASSVYGATGELFF
NA,NA,TRBJ2-5,TRBV11-2,TGTGCCAGCAACCGGGTCCAAGAGACCCAGTACTTC,CASNRVQETQYF
many,NA,TRBJ2-7,TRBV12-3/TRBV12-4,TGTGCCAGCAAAAAAGCGGGCGTTGAGCACGAGCAGTACTTC,CASKKAGVEHEQYF
many,NA,TRBJ2-1,TRBV28,TGTGCCAGCAGTTCATCTATTGAGCAGTTCTTC,CASSSSIEQFF
NA,NA,TRBJ1-6,TRBV20-1,TGCAGTGCAAAGGAGGCAGGGGTCGACTCACCCCTCCACTTT,CSAKEAGVDSPLHF
many,TRBD2,TRBJ2-7,TRBV12-3/TRBV12-4,TGTGCCAGCAGTTTTCGGACTAGCGGGGGCCCCGAGCAGTACTTC,CASSFRTSGGPEQYF
NA,TRBD2,TRBJ2-1,TRBV5-4,TGTGCCAGCAGCACCCTCTTCGCGGGAGGGGGACTCTCCTACAATGAGCAGTTCTTC,CASSTLFAGGGLSYNEQFF
many,TRBD1,TRBJ2-7,TRBV30,TGTGCCTGGAGCAGGGGGCCGAACGAGCAGTACTTC,CAWSRGPNEQYF
NA,NA,TRBJ1-2,TRBV3-1,TGTGCCAGCAGCCAAGATCTTCAAACGGCTAACTATGGCTACACCTTC,CASSQDLQTANYGYTF
many,NA,TRBJ1-1,TRBV29-1,TGCAGCGTTCTTGAACAAACCGGGACAAAGGCTTTCTTT,CSVLEQTGTKAFF
few,TRBD2,TRBJ2-1,TRBV19,TGTGCCAGTACCACCCTATTTAGCGGGAGGGGGGGAAATGAGCAGTTCTTC,CASTTLFSGRGGNEQFF
NA,NA,TRBJ2-1,TRBV7-2,TGTGCCAGCAGCTTTACCCCCACAGGCGCGTTCTTC,CASSFTPTGAFF
many,NA,TRBJ1-4,TRBV19,TGTGCCAGTAACGATGCGCCCGGGAATGAAAAACTGTTTTTT,CASNDAPGNEKLFF
many,NA,TRBJ1-2,TRBV10-2,TGCGCCAGCAGTGACGCAGGCAATGGCTACACCTTC,CASSDAGNGYTF
few,NA,TRBJ1-5,TRBV11-2,TGTGCCAGCAGCTTAGCTCCTACAGGGATAAGGGGAGACAATCAGCCCCAGCATTTT,CASSLAPTGIRGDNQPQHF
many,NA,TRBJ1-4,TRBV12-3/TRBV12-4,TGTGCCAGCAGTGAAGGATCAGCAGGCCAACTGTTTTTT,CASSEGSAGQLFF